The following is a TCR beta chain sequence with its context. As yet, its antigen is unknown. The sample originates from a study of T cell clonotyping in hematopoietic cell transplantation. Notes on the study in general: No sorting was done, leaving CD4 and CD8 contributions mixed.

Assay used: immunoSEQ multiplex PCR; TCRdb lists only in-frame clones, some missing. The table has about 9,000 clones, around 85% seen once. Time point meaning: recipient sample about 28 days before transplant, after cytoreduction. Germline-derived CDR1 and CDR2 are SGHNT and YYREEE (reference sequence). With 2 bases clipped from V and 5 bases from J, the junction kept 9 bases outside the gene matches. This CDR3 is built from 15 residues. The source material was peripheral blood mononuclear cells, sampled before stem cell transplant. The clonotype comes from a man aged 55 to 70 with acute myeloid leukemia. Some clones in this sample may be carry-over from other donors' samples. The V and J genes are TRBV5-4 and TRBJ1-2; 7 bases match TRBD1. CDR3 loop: CASSFPGQTGYGYTF. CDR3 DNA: TGTGCCAGCAGCTTCCCGGGACAGACGGGGTATGGCTACACCTTC.